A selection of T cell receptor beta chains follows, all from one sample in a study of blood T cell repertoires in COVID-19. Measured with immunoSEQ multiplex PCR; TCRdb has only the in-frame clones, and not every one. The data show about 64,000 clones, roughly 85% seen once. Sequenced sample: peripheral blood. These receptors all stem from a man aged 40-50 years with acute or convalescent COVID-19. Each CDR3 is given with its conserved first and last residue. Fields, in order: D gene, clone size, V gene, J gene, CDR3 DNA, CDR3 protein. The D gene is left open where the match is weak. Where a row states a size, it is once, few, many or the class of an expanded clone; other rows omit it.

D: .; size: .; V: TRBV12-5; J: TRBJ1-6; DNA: TGTGCTAGTGGTTTGAGCCTGAGGGGGAATTCACCCCTCCACTTT; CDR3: CASGLSLRGNSPLHF
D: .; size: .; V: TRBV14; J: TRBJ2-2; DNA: TGTGCCAGCCAGGGTATCGTCGGGGAGCTGTTTTTT; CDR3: CASQGIVGELFF
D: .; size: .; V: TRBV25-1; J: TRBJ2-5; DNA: TGTGCCAGCAGTGAAGAACGGAGCCTTCAAGAGACCCAGTACTTC; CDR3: CASSEERSLQETQYF
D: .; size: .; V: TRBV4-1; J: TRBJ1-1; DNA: TGCGCCAGCAGCCAGACAGGATTTGAAGCTTTCTTT; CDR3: CASSQTGFEAFF
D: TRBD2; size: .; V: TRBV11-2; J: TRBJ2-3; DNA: TGTGCCAGCAGCCCAAGGGCTAGCGGGGGGGCAACAGATACGCAGTATTTT; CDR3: CASSPRASGGATDTQYF
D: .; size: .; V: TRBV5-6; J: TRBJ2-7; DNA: TGTGCCAGCAGCCGAGGACTGTATACTGAGCAGTACTTC; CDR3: CASSRGLYTEQYF
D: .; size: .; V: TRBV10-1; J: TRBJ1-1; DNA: TGCGCCAGCAGTAGAGGGACATCGGAAGCTTTCTTT; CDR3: CASSRGTSEAFF
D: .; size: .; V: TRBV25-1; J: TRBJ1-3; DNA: TGTGCCAGCAGTGCGGCAGGCTCTGGAAACACCATATATTTT; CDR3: CASSAAGSGNTIYF
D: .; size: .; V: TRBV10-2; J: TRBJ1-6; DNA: TGCGCCAGCAGTGATCGGACACCGAGTCTTCGATCACCCCTCCACTTT; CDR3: CASSDRTPSLRSPLHF
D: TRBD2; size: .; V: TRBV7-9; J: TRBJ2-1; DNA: TGTGCCAGCAGCTTAGCAACCGAGCGGGGGGGAAACAATGAGCAGTTCTTC; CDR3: CASSLATERGGNNEQFF
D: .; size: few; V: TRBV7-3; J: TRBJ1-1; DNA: TGTGCCAGCAGCTTACAGGGGAACACTGAAGCTTTCTTT; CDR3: CASSLQGNTEAFF
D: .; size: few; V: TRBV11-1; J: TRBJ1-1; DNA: TGTGCCAGCAGCCCGAGGGGTCCGGGGGGAGCTTTCTTT; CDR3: CASSPRGPGGAFF
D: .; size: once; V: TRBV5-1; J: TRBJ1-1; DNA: TGCGCCAGCAGCTTGGGGCCCCAGGGATTGAGCACTGAAGCTTTCTTT; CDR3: CASSLGPQGLSTEAFF
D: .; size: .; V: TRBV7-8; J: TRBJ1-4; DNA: TGTGCCAGCAGCTTAGTAAAGTCAGGGGCTGAAAAACTGTTTTTT; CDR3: CASSLVKSGAEKLFF
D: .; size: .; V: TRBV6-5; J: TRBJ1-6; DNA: TGTGCCACGTCAGCGGGTCCGTATAATTCACCCCTCCACTTT; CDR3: CATSAGPYNSPLHF
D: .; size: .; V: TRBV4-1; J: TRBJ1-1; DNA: TGCGCCAGCAGCCAAGTGGCGGGGATGAACACTGAAGCTTTCTTT; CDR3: CASSQVAGMNTEAFF
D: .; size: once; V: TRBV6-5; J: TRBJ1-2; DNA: TGTGCCAGCAGTTTGACAGTCCGGGATGGCTACACCTTC; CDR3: CASSLTVRDGYTF
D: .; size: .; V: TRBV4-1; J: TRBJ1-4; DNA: TGCGCCAGCAGCCAAGACATCAGGGCCAGCTTACTGTTTTTT; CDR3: CASSQDIRASLLFF
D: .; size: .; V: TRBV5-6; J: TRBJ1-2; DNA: TGTGCCAGCAGCACCCCCCGAGTTGGCTACACCTTC; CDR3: CASSTPRVGYTF
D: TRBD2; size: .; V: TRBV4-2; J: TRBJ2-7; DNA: TGTGCCAGCAGCCAAGACTGGTTAGCGGGGATTACCTACGAGCAGTACTTC; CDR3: CASSQDWLAGITYEQYF
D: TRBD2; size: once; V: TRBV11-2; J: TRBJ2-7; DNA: TGTGCCAGCAGCTTTCCTAGCGGGGGGGCCAGTAGCTCCTACGAGCAGTACTTC; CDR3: CASSFPSGGASSSYEQYF
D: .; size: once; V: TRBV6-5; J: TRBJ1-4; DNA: TGTGCCAGCAGTTGGTGGAAGGGGCATGAAAAACTGTTTTTT; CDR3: CASSWWKGHEKLFF
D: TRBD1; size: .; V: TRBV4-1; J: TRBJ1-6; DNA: TGCGCCAGCAGCGGACAGGGATTGGGCTCACCCCTCCACTTT; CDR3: CASSGQGLGSPLHF
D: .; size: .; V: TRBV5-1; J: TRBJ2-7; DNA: TGCGCCAGCAGGAAGGGAGCCCAAGACGAGCAGTACTTC; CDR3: CASRKGAQDEQYF
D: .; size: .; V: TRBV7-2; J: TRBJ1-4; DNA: TGTGCCAGCAGCTTTACAGGGATTCCAACTAATGAAAAACTGTTTTTT; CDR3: CASSFTGIPTNEKLFF
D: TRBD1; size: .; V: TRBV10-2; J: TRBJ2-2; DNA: TGCGCCAGCAGTCTACCTCTGACAGGGGAAAGGACCGGGGAGCTGTTTTTT; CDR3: CASSLPLTGERTGELFF
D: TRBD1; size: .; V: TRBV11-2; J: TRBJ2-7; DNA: TGTGCCAGCAGCTCCCCGGGACAGGGATCCCACGAGCAGTACTTC; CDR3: CASSSPGQGSHEQYF
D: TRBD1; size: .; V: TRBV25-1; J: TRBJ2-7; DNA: TGTGCCAGCAGTGGGAGGACAGGCGCCTACGAGCAGTACTTC; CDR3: CASSGRTGAYEQYF
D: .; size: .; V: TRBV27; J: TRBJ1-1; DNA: TGTGCCAGCAGTTCTATGACAGGCTTGAACACTGAAGCTTTCTTT; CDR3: CASSSMTGLNTEAFF
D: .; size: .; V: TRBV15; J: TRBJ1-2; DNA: TGTGCCACCAGCAGAGACCTCGGGGGGCTGTACACCTTC; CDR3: CATSRDLGGLYTF
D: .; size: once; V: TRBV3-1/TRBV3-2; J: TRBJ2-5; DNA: TGTGCCAGCAGCCAAGATCGGAAAGGGGGTGGAGAGACCCAGTACTTC; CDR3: CASSQDRKGGGETQYF
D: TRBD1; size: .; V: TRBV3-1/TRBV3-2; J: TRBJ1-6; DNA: TGTGCCAGCAGCCAAGCGAGGCGGGACAGGGGAGGATCACCCCTCCACTTT; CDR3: CASSQARRDRGGSPLHF
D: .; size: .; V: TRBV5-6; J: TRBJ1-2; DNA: TGTGCCAGCAGCTTAGGAGGGTATGGCTACACCTTC; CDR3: CASSLGGYGYTF
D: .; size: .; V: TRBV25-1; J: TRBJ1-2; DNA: TGTGCCAGCAGTCCTCATGACAGGCAGGGCTACACCTTC; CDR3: CASSPHDRQGYTF
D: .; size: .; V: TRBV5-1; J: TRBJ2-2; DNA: TGCGCCAGCAGCTTGCTTGGGGGGTCGAACACCGGGGAGCTGTTTTTT; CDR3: CASSLLGGSNTGELFF
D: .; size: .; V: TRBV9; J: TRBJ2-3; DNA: TGTGCCAGCAGCGTAGCTTTGGGGACTGGAGCCCCCACAGATACGCAGTATTTT; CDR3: CASSVALGTGAPTDTQYF
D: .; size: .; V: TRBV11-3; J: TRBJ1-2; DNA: TGTGCCAGCAGCTTATCATCGGAGGGCTACACCTTC; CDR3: CASSLSSEGYTF
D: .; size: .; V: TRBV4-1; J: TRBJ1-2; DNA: TGCGCCAGCAGCCAAGATCAGGCCAGGGCCTATGGCTACACCTTC; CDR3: CASSQDQARAYGYTF
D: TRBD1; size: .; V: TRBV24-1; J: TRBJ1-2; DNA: TGTGCCACCAGTGATTCCGGGACAGGGGGCGCGGACTATGGCTACACCTTC; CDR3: CATSDSGTGGADYGYTF
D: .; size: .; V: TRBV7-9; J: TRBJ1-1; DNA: TGTGCCAGCAGCCAACAGGGCGGCACTGAAGCTTTCTTT; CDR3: CASSQQGGTEAFF
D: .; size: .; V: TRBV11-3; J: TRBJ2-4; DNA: TGTGCCAGCAGCTTAGGACCCAGGGGAGTGAACTTC; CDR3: CASSLGPRGVNF
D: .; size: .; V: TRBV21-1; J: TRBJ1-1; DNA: TGTGCCAGCAGCAATCCGGGAGAGGGCCGGACTGAAGCTTTCTTT; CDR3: CASSNPGEGRTEAFF